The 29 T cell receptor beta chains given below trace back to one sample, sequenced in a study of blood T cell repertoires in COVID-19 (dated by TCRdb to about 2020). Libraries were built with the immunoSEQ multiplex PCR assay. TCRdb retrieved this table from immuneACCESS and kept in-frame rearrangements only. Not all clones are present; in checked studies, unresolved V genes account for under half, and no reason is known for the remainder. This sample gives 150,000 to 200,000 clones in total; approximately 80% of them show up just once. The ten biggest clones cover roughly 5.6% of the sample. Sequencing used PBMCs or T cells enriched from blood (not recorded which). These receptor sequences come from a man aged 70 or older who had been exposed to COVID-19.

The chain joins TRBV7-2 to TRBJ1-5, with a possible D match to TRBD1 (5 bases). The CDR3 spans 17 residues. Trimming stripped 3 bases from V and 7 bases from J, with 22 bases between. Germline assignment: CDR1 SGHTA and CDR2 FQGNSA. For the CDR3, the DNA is TGTGCCAGCAGCTTGCAGGGTGGAGGGAGGGTTGGGCAGCCCCAGCATTTT. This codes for CASSLQGGGRVGQPQHF.

The CDR3 region is CASSSSGTAGEKLFF. The CDR3 nucleotides read TGTGCCAGCAGCTCCTCGGGGACAGCAGGGGAAAAACTGTTTTTT. The rearrangement uses TRBV7-6 and TRBJ1-4, with 7 bases lining up with TRBD1. Germline CDR1 reads SGHVS; CDR2 reads FNYEAQ. There are 15 residues in the CDR3. The V gene end was trimmed by 4 bases and the J gene end by 8 bases; junction bases not matched to a gene: 10.

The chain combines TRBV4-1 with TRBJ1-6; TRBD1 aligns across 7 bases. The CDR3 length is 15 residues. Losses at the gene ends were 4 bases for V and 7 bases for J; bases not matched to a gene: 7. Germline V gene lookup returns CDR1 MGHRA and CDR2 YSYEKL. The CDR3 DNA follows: TGCGCCAGCAGCCCCCGGGACAGCTCAAATTCACCCCTCCACTTT. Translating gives CASSPRDSSNSPLHF.

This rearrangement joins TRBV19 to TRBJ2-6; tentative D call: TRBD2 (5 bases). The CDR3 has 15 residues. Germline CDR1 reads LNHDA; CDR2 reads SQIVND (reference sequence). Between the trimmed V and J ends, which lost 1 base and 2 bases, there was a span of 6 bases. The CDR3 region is CASSIGAAGANVLTF. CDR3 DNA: TGTGCCAGTAGTATAGGAGCGGCTGGGGCCAACGTCCTGACTTTC.

CDR3 in DNA: TGTGCCAGCAGCCTAAGCTCTACTGGGGCCAACGTCCTGACTTTC. Encoded protein: CASSLSSTGANVLTF. The V and J genes are TRBV3-1 (or the pseudogene TRBV3-2) and TRBJ2-6; D is unresolved. Germline V gives CDR1 LGHDT, CDR2 YNNKEL (reference sequence). CDR3 length: 15 residues. With 4 bases removed from V and 2 bases from J, the gap between germline ends came to 9 bases.

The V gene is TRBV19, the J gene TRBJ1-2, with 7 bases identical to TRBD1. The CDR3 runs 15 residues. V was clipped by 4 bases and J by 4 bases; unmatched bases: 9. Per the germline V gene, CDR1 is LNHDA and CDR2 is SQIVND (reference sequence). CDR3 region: CASSTSGTEGYGYTF. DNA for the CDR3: TGTGCCAGTAGTACGTCCGGGACAGAAGGCTATGGCTACACCTTC.

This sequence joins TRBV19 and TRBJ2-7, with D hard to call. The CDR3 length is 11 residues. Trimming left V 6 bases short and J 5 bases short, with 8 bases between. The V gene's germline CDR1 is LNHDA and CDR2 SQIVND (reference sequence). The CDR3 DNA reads TGTGCCAGTAGCAATAGAAACGAGCAGTACTTC. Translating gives CASSNRNEQYF.

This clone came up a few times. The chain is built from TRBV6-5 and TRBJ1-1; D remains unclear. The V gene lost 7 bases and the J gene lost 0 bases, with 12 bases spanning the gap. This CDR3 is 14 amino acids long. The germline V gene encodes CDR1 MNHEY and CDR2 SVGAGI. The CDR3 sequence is CASMGDRLNTEAFF. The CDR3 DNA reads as TGTGCCAGCATGGGAGACCGATTGAACACTGAAGCTTTCTTT.

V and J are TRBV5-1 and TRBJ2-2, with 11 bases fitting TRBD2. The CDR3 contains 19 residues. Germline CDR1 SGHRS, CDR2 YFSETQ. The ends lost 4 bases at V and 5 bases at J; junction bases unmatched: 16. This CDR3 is CASSPQTSGRGPKTGELFF. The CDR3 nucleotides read TGCGCCAGCAGCCCCCAAACTAGCGGGAGAGGTCCTAAGACCGGGGAGCTGTTTTTT.

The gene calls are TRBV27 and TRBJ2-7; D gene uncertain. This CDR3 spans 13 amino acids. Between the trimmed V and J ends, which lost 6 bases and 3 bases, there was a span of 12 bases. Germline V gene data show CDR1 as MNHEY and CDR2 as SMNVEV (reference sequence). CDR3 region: CASSLSAGYEQYF. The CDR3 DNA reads TGTGCCAGCAGCCTGTCCGCCGGCTACGAGCAGTACTTC.

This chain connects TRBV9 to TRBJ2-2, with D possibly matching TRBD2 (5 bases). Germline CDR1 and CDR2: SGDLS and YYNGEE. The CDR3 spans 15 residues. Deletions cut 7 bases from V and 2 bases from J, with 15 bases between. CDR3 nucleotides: TGTGCCAGCGGACTCCAGACCATCAACACCGGGGAGCTGTTTTTT. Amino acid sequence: CASGLQTINTGELFF.

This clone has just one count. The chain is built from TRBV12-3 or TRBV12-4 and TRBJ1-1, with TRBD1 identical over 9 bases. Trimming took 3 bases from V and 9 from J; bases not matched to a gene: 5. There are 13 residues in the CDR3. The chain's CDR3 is CASSFGTGGKAFF. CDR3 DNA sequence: TGTGCCAGCAGTTTCGGTACAGGGGGCAAAGCTTTCTTT.

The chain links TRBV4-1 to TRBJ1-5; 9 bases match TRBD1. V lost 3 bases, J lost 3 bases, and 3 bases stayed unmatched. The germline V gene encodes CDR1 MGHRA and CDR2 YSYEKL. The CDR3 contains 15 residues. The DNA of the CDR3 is TGCGCCAGCAGCCAGGGACAGGGTAACAATCAGCCCCAGCATTTT. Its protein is CASSQGQGNNQPQHF.

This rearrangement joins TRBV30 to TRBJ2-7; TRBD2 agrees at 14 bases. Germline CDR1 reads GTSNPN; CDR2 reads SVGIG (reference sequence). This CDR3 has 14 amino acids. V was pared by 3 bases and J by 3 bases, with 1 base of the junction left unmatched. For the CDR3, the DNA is TGTGCCTGGAGAGGACTAGCGGGGGGCTACGAGCAGTACTTC. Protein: CAWRGLAGGYEQYF.

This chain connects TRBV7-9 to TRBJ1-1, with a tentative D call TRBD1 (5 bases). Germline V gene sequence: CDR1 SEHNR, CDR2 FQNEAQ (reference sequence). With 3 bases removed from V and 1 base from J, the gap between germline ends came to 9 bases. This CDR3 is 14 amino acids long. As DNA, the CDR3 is TGTGCCAGCAGCTTTGGGACTGAGAACACTGAAGCTTTCTTT. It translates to CASSFGTENTEAFF. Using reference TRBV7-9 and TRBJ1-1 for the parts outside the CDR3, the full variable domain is DTGVSQNPRHKITKRGQNVTFRCDPISEHNRLYWYRQTLGQGPEFLTYFQNEAQLEKSRLLSDRFSAERPKGSFSTLEIQRTEQGDSAMYLCASSFGTENTEAFFGQGTRLTVV.

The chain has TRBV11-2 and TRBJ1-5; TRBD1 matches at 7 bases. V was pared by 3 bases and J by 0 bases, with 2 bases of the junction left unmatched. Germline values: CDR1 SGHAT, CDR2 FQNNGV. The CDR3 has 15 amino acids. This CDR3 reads CASSFGTASNQPQHF. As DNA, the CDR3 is TGTGCCAGCAGCTTCGGGACAGCTAGCAATCAGCCCCAGCATTTT.

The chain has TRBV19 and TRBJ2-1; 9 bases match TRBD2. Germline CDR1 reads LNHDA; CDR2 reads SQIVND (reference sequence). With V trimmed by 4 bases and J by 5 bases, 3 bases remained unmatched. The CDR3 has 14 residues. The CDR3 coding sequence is TGTGCCAGTAGTACTAGCGGGATCAACAATGAGCAGTTCTTC. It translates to CASSTSGINNEQFF.

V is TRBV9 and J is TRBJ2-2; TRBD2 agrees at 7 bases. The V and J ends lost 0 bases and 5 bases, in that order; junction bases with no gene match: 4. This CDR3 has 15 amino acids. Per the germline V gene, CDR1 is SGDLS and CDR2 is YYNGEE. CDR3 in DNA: TGTGCCAGCAGCGTAGGTCCAGCGGGGACCGGGGAGCTGTTTTTT. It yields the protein CASSVGPAGTGELFF. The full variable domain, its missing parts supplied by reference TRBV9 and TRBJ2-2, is DSGVTQTPKHLITATGQRVTLRCSPRSGDLSVYWYQQSLDQGLQFLIQYYNGEERAKGNILERFSAQQFPDLHSELNLSSLELGDSALYFCASSVGPAGTGELFFGEGSRLTVL.

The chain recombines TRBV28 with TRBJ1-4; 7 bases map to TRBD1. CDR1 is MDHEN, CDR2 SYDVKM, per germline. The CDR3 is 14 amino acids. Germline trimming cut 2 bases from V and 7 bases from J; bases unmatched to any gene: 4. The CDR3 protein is CASSLQPGGEKLFF. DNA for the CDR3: TGTGCCAGCAGTTTACAACCAGGGGGTGAAAAACTGTTTTTT. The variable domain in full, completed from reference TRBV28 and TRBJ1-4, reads DVKVTQSSRYLVKRTGEKVFLECVQDMDHENMFWYRQDPGLGLRLIYFSYDVKMKEKGDIPEGYSVSREKKERFSLILESASTNQTSMYLCASSLQPGGEKLFFGSGTQLSVL.

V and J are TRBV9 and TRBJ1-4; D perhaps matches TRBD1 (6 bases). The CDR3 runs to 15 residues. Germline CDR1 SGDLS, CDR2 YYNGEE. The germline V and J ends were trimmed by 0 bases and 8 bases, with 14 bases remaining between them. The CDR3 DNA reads TGTGCCAGCAGCGTAGGCGGGGGGCGAGGAGAAAAACTGTTTTTT. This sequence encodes CASSVGGGRGEKLFF.

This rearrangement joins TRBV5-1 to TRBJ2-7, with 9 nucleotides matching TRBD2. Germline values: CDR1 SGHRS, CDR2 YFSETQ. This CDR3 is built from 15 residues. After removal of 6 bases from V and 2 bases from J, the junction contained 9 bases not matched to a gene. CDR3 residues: CASKWASGDTYEQYF. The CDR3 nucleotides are TGCGCCAGCAAGTGGGCTAGCGGGGATACCTACGAGCAGTACTTC.

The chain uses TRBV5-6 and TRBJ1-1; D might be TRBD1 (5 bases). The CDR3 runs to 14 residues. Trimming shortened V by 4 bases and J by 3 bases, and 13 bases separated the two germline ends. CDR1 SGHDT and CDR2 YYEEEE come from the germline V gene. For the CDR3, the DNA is TGTGCCAGCAGCGTGGGGCCCAGGGACACTGAAGCTTTCTTT. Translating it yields CASSVGPRDTEAFF.

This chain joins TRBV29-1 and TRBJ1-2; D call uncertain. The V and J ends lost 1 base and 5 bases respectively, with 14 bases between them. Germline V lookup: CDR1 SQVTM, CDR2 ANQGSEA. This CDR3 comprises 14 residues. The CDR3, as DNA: TGCAGCGTTGAAGTCCCCTCGGGAGTTTATGGCTACACCTTC. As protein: CSVEVPSGVYGYTF.

The CDR3 sequence: CASSHYRTGDTGELFF. The CDR3 DNA reads as TGTGCCAGCAGCCACTACCGGACAGGGGACACCGGGGAGCTGTTTTTT. V and J are TRBV11-3 and TRBJ2-2; 9 bases align to TRBD1. With V trimmed by 5 bases and J by 3 bases, 7 bases remained unmatched. CDR1 SGHNT and CDR2 YENEEA come from the germline V gene. The CDR3 sequence is 16 residues long. The full variable domain, completed using reference TRBV11-3 and TRBJ2-2, is EAGVVQSPRYKIIEKKQPVAFWCNPISGHNTLYWYLQNLGQGPELLIRYENEEAVDDSQLPKDRFSAERLKGVDSTLKIQPAELGDSAVYLCASSHYRTGDTGELFFGEGSRLTVL.

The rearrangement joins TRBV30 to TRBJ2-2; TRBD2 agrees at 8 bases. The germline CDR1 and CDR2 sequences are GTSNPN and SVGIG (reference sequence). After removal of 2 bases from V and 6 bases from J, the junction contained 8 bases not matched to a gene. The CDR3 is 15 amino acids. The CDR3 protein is CAWSFRGGSSGELFF. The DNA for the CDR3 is TGTGCCTGGAGTTTTCGCGGGGGGAGTTCCGGGGAGCTGTTTTTT.

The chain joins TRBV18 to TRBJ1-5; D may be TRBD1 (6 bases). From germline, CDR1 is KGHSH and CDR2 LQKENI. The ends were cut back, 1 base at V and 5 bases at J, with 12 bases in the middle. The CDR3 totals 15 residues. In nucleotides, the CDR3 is TGTGCCAGCTCACCACTCGGGGGGCGCGATCAGCCCCAGCATTTT. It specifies CASSPLGGRDQPQHF.

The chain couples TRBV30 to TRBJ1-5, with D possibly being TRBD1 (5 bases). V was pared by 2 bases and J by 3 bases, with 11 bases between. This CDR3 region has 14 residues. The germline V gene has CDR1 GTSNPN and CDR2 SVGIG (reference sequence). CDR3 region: CAWSISTVNQPQHF. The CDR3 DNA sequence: TGTGCCTGGAGTATATCGACAGTCAATCAGCCCCAGCATTTT.

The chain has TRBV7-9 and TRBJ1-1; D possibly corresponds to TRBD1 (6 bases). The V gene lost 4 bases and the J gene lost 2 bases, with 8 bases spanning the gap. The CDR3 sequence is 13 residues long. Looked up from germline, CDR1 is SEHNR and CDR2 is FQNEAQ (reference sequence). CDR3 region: CASSSGGNTEAFF. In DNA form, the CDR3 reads TGTGCCAGCAGCTCGGGGGGCAACACTGAAGCTTTCTTT. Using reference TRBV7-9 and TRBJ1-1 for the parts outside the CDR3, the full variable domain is DTGVSQNPRHKITKRGQNVTFRCDPISEHNRLYWYRQTLGQGPEFLTYFQNEAQLEKSRLLSDRFSAERPKGSFSTLEIQRTEQGDSAMYLCASSSGGNTEAFFGQGTRLTVV.

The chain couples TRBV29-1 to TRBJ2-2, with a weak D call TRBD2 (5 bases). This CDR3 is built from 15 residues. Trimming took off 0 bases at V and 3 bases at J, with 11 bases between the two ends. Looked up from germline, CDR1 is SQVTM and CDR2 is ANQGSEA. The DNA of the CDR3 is TGCAGCGTTGAAGATTTTCGGCGGGACACCGGGGAGCTGTTTTTT. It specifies CSVEDFRRDTGELFF.